This T cell receptor beta chain was profiled in a study of cytomegalovirus exposure and HLA in healthy donors. General study findings and limits: The study designated fewer than 200 TCR beta chains cytomegalovirus-associated.

The PCR contained 60 Vbeta and 13 Jbeta primers. Clones were read by immunoSEQ multiplex PCR, and TCRdb kept only the in-frame ones, dropping some. The data hold approximately 150,000 clones, with 60% to 80% observed a single time. Losses at the gene ends were 6 bases for V and 4 bases for J; bases not matched to a gene: 1. CDR1 and CDR2 (germline): MNHEY, SVGAGI. The CDR3 consists of 13 residues. Notes on this clone: Antigen: not known.

Sequenced sample: PBMCs. The origin of this receptor is a woman aged 25 to 45 in good health and CMV-seronegative. The chain couples TRBV6-5 to TRBJ2-5, with TRBD1 matching over 11 bases. The CDR3 sequence is CASSGTGGETQYF. The CDR3 nucleotides read TGTGCCAGCAGCGGGACAGGGGGAGAGACCCAGTACTTC.